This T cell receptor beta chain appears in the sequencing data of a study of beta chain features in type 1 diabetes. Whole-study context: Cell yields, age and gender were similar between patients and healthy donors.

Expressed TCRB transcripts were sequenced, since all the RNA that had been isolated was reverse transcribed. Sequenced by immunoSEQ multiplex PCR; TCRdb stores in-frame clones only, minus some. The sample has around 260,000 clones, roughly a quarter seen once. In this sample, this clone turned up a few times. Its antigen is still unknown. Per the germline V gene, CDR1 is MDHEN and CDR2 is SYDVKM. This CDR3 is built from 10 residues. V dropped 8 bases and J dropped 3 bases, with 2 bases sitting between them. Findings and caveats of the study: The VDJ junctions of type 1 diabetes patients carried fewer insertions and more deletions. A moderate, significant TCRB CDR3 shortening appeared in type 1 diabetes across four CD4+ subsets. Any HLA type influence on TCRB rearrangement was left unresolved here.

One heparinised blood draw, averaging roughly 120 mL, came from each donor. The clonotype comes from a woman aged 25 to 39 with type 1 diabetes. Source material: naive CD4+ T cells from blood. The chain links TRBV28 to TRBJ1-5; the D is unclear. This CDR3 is CASHNQPQHF. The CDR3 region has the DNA TGTGCCAGCCACAATCAGCCCCAGCATTTT.